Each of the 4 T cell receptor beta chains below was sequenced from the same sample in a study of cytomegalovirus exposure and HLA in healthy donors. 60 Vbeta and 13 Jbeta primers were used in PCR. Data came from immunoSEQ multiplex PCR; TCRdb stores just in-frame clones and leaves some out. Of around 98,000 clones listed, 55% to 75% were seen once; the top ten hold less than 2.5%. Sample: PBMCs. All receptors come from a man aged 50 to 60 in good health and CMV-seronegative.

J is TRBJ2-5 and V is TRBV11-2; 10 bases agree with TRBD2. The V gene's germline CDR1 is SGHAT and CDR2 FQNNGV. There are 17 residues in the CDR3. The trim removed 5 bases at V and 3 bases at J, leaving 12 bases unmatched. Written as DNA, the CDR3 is TGTGCCAGCAGCATCCTCCCCGGGACTAGCGAGGAAGAGACCCAGTACTTC. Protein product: CASSILPGTSEEETQYF.

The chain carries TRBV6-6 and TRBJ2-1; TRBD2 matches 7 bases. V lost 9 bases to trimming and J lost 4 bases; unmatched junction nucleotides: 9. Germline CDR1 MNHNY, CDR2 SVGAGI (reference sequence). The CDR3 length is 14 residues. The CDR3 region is CASGRGGPYNEQFF. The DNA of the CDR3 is TGTGCCAGTGGGAGGGGAGGGCCTTACAATGAGCAGTTCTTC.

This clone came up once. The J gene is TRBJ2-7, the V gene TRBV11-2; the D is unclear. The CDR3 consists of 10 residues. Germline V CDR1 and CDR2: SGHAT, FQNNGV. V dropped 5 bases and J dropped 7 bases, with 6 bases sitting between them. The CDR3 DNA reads TGTGCCAGCAGCACGAGGGAGCAGTACTTC. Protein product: CASSTREQYF. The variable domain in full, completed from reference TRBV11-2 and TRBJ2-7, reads EAGVAQSPRYKIIEKRQSVAFWCNPISGHATLYWYQQILGQGPKLLIQFQNNGVVDDSQLPKDRFSAERLKGVDSTLKIQPAKLEDSAVYLCASSTREQYFGPGTRLTVT.

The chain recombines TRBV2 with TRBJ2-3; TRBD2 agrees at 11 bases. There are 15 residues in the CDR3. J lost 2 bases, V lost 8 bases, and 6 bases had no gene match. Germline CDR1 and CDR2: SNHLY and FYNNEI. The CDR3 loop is CASGATSGATDTQYF. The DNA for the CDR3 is TGTGCCAGCGGGGCGACTAGCGGGGCCACAGATACGCAGTATTTT.